These 25 T cell receptor beta chains were sequenced from one sample in a study of cytomegalovirus exposure and HLA in healthy donors. PCR amplification relied on 60 Vbeta primers (plus 13 Jbeta primers). Sequencing used immunoSEQ multiplex PCR; TCRdb keeps in-frame clones, though not all of them. Its clone listing holds just over 150,000 clones. Sequenced sample: PBMCs. The receptors were sampled from a man aged 30 to 39 in good health and CMV-seronegative.

The V gene is TRBV27, the J gene TRBJ1-5; possible D gene TRBD1, 6 bases. This CDR3 spans 16 amino acids. Trimming took 6 bases from V and 7 from J, leaving 22 bases between them. Germline V CDR1 and CDR2: MNHEY, SMNVEV (reference sequence). The CDR3 protein is CASSQTWTDPGQPQHF. Here the CDR3 DNA reads TGTGCCAGCAGCCAGACATGGACAGACCCAGGGCAGCCCCAGCATTTT.

The V and J genes are TRBV14 and TRBJ1-2, with 7 nucleotides matching TRBD1. Germline trimming cut 4 bases from V and 4 bases from J; bases unmatched to any gene: 3. The CDR3 loop spans 13 amino acids. CDR1 SGHDN and CDR2 FVKESK come from the germline V gene. The CDR3 nucleotides are TGTGCCAGCAGCCCGGGGACAGTCTATGGCTACACCTTC. It codes for CASSPGTVYGYTF.

V gene TRBV12-5 combines with J gene TRBJ2-3, with D maybe TRBD1 (6 bases). This CDR3 is 15 amino acids long. The germline V gene has CDR1 LGHNT and CDR2 FRNRAP. V lost 7 bases and J 6 bases, leaving 20 bases between the germline ends. The CDR3 loop is CASALGVQRGDTQYF. For the CDR3, the DNA is TGTGCTAGTGCCCTGGGCGTTCAGAGGGGGGATACGCAGTATTTT. The full variable domain, rest sourced from reference TRBV12-5 and TRBJ2-3, is DARVTQTPRHKVTEMGQEVTMRCQPILGHNTVFWYRQTMMQGLELLAYFRNRAPLDDSGMPKDRFSAEMPDATLATLKIQPSEPRDSAVYFCASALGVQRGDTQYFGPGTRLTVL.

This chain links TRBV6-5 with TRBJ2-7, with TRBD1 identical over 7 bases. Germline V gene lookup returns CDR1 MNHEY and CDR2 SVGAGI. V was pared by 0 bases and J by 0 bases, with 2 bases of the junction left unmatched. The CDR3 totals 15 residues. CDR3 nucleotides: TGTGCCAGCAGTTACTCGGGGGACAGCTCCTACGAGCAGTACTTC. It codes for CASSYSGDSSYEQYF.

This chain joins TRBV11-2 and TRBJ1-2, with D tentatively TRBD1 (6 bases). The CDR3 runs to 13 residues. The V end was cut by 3 bases, the J end by 9 bases, with 14 bases between. The germline gives CDR1 SGHAT, CDR2 FQNNGV. CDR3 amino acids: CASSFRRGGRYTF. CDR3 nucleotides: TGTGCCAGCAGCTTTCGACGGGGGGGCCGCTACACCTTC.

The chain recombines TRBV7-9 with TRBJ1-1; 10 bases line up with TRBD1. Germline CDR1 reads SEHNR; CDR2 reads FQNEAQ (reference sequence). This CDR3 has 13 amino acids. The ends lost 4 bases at V and 5 bases at J; junction bases unmatched: 1. The CDR3 DNA sequence: TGTGCCAGCAGCTCGGGACAGGGGACTGAAGCTTTCTTT. Translating it yields CASSSGQGTEAFF. The full variable domain, rest sourced from reference TRBV7-9 and TRBJ1-1, is DTGVSQNPRHKITKRGQNVTFRCDPISEHNRLYWYRQTLGQGPEFLTYFQNEAQLEKSRLLSDRFSAERPKGSFSTLEIQRTEQGDSAMYLCASSSGQGTEAFFGQGTRLTVV.

The J gene is TRBJ2-1, the V gene TRBV6-5, with D tentatively TRBD1 (6 bases). Trimming removed 6 bases at V and 0 bases at J, with 12 bases between. This CDR3 region has 15 residues. CDR1 is MNHEY and CDR2 is SVGAGI in the germline V gene. This CDR3 is CASSQGTSSYNEQFF. The CDR3 DNA follows: TGTGCCAGCAGCCAGGGGACGAGCTCCTACAATGAGCAGTTCTTC.

CDR3 in DNA: TGTGCCAGTAGTATAGGACAGGGGGACTACGAGCAGTACTTC. It translates to CASSIGQGDYEQYF. The gene calls are TRBV19 and TRBJ2-7, with 9 bases identical to TRBD1. J lost 3 bases, V lost 1 base, and 1 base had no gene match. Looked up from germline, CDR1 is LNHDA and CDR2 is SQIVND (reference sequence). This CDR3 has 14 residues.

The rearrangement uses TRBV27 and TRBJ2-1; D might be TRBD2 (6 bases). Germline lookup yields CDR1 MNHEY and CDR2 SMNVEV (reference sequence). The CDR3 length is 14 residues. Deletions cut 2 bases from V and 7 bases from J, with 12 bases between. The CDR3 here is CASSLPGVRNEQFF. The CDR3 DNA follows: TGTGCCAGCAGTTTACCGGGAGTGAGAAATGAGCAGTTCTTC.

V is TRBV5-1 and J is TRBJ2-3; TRBD1 aligns across 9 bases. Germline V gene lookup returns CDR1 SGHRS and CDR2 YFSETQ. With V trimmed by 4 bases and J by 4 bases, 10 bases remained unmatched. CDR3 length: 16 residues. CDR3 residues: CASSATGGGLSDTQYF. The DNA of the CDR3 is TGCGCCAGCAGCGCTACAGGGGGCGGTCTTTCAGATACGCAGTATTTT. The entire variable domain, with the rest obtained from reference TRBV5-1 and TRBJ2-3, is as follows: KAGVTQTPRYLIKTRGQQVTLSCSPISGHRSVSWYQQTPGQGLQFLFEYFSETQRNKGNFPGRFSGRQFSNSRSEMNVSTLELGDSALYLCASSATGGGLSDTQYFGPGTRLTVL.

This chain uses TRBV19 with TRBJ2-3, with 11 bases aligning to TRBD2. This CDR3 is 17 amino acids long. The J segment lost 2 bases and the V segment lost 4 bases, leaving 8 bases of the junction unmatched. Germline values: CDR1 LNHDA, CDR2 SQIVND (reference sequence). The CDR3 spells CASSNRLAGSFTDTQYF. In DNA form, the CDR3 reads TGTGCCAGTAGTAACAGACTAGCGGGATCCTTCACAGATACGCAGTATTTT.

V gene TRBV6-4 combines with J gene TRBJ1-1; TRBD1 aligns across 10 bases. Germline-derived CDR1 and CDR2 are MRHNA and SNTAGT. This CDR3 is built from 15 residues. V gave up 3 bases and J gave up 1 base; unmatched junction bases: 2. DNA of the CDR3: TGTGCCAGCAGTGAGGGGACAGGGGCGAACACTGAAGCTTTCTTT. This codes for CASSEGTGANTEAFF.

The chain combines TRBV7-3 with TRBJ2-1; possibly TRBD1 for D (5 bases). The CDR3 length is 15 residues. The germline V gene has CDR1 SGHTA and CDR2 FQGTGA. V was trimmed by 2 bases and J by 6 bases, leaving 14 bases between them. CDR3 nucleotide sequence: TGTGCCAGCAGCTTACGCAGGGCCGGATCCAATGAGCAGTTCTTC. This sequence encodes CASSLRRAGSNEQFF.

The J gene is TRBJ2-6, the V gene TRBV25-1; TRBD1 is a possible D gene (5 bases). Trimming shortened V by 2 bases and J by 4 bases, and 9 bases separated the two germline ends. The germline V gene encodes CDR1 MGHDK and CDR2 SYGVNS. This CDR3 spans 15 amino acids. The CDR3 spells CASSEEGVGANVLTF. The DNA of the CDR3 is TGTGCCAGCAGTGAAGAAGGGGTAGGGGCCAACGTCCTGACTTTC. The complete variable domain, with remaining parts taken from reference TRBV25-1 and TRBJ2-6, reads EADIYQTPRYLVIGTGKKITLECSQTMGHDKMYWYQQDPGMELHLIHYSYGVNSTEKGDLSSESTVSRIRTEHFPLTLESARPSHTSQYLCASSEEGVGANVLTFGAGSRLTVL.

In DNA, the CDR3 is TGTGCCAGCAGTGAACTAGCGGGGAGCACAGATACGCAGTATTTT. Protein: CASSELAGSTDTQYF. V usage is TRBV6-1 and J usage is TRBJ2-3; 9 bases are a match to TRBD2. With V trimmed by 2 bases and J by 0 bases, 0 bases remained unmatched. CDR1 and CDR2 from the germline V gene are MNHNS and SASEGT. The CDR3 is 15 amino acids.

J is TRBJ2-7 and V is TRBV27; no definite D call. This CDR3 region has 13 residues. CDR1 and CDR2 from the germline V gene are MNHEY and SMNVEV (reference sequence). Trimming left V 2 bases short and J 1 base short, with 6 bases between. For the CDR3, the DNA is TGTGCCAGCAGTTTAACAGCTTCCTACGAGCAGTACTTC. Residues: CASSLTASYEQYF.

V is TRBV19 and J is TRBJ2-7; 8 bases are shared with TRBD1. Germline assignment: CDR1 LNHDA and CDR2 SQIVND (reference sequence). This CDR3 region has 14 residues. V shed 3 bases, J shed 5 bases, and the junction held 6 bases outside the gene matches. CDR3 in amino acids: CASSIRTGSHEQYF. The CDR3 DNA sequence: TGTGCCAGTAGTATTCGGACAGGGTCCCACGAGCAGTACTTC.

V gene TRBV9 combines with J gene TRBJ2-2; 9 bases match TRBD2. This CDR3 comprises 17 residues. Germline V gene data show CDR1 as SGDLS and CDR2 as YYNGEE. With V trimmed by 4 bases and J by 6 bases, 13 bases remained unmatched. The CDR3 DNA sequence: TGTGCCAGCAGCCGCGGCGGGATAGCGGGAGTCCCCGGGGAGCTGTTTTTT. Amino acid sequence: CASSRGGIAGVPGELFF.

This chain uses TRBV7-2 with TRBJ2-1, with D uncertain. The V end was cut by 1 base, the J end by 4 bases, with 8 bases between. Germline V gene sequence: CDR1 SGHTA, CDR2 FQGNSA. There are 14 residues in the CDR3. CDR3 in DNA: TGTGCCAGCAGCTTAGTTCGCACTTACAATGAGCAGTTCTTC. It translates to CASSLVRTYNEQFF.

This rearrangement joins TRBV5-1 to TRBJ2-7; 8 nucleotides agree with TRBD1. V dropped 5 bases and J dropped 6; count of bases not matched to a gene: 7. The germline gives CDR1 SGHRS, CDR2 YFSETQ. The CDR3 has 13 residues. For the CDR3, the DNA is TGCGCCAGCAGACTTACAGGGGGACGCGAGCAGTACTTC. It codes for CASRLTGGREQYF.

The rearrangement joins TRBV27 to TRBJ2-7; D perhaps matches TRBD1 (6 bases). Germline V lookup: CDR1 MNHEY, CDR2 SMNVEV (reference sequence). The CDR3 is 15 residues long. V lost 3 bases and J lost 2, with 14 bases in between. The CDR3 here is CASSFYTGTTYEQYF. CDR3 sequence (DNA): TGTGCCAGCAGTTTTTATACAGGGACAACCTACGAGCAGTACTTC.

The chain carries TRBV29-1 and TRBJ2-5; 9 bases match TRBD1. Trimming took 7 bases from V and 5 from J; bases not matched to a gene: 8. CDR1 SQVTM and CDR2 ANQGSEA come from the germline V gene. This CDR3 has 13 amino acids. The CDR3 loop reads CSAKQGAGETQYF. CDR3 nucleotide sequence: TGCAGCGCTAAACAGGGGGCGGGTGAGACCCAGTACTTC.

The rearrangement joins TRBV7-2 to TRBJ2-7; the D gene is possibly TRBD2 (6 bases). The V gene lost 0 bases and the J gene lost 6 bases, with 9 bases spanning the gap. CDR1 and CDR2 (germline): SGHTA, FQGNSA. The CDR3 covers 13 residues. Here the CDR3 reads CASSLAGGAEQYF. Here the CDR3 DNA reads TGTGCCAGCAGCTTAGCGGGAGGTGCCGAGCAGTACTTC.

The genes are TRBV5-4 and TRBJ1-3; 7 nucleotides line up with TRBD1. V shed 3 bases and J 0 bases; nucleotides not matched to a gene: 3. This CDR3 is 15 amino acids long. Looked up from germline, CDR1 is SGHNT and CDR2 is YYREEE (reference sequence). The CDR3 protein is CASSSRDSSGNTIYF. The CDR3 DNA is TGTGCCAGCAGCTCCCGGGACAGCTCTGGAAACACCATATATTTT.

This chain links TRBV5-1 with TRBJ2-7; 16 nucleotides match TRBD2. The CDR3 contains 18 residues. The V segment lost 4 bases and the J segment 5 bases; nucleotides outside the gene matches: 12. Germline CDR1 SGHRS, CDR2 YFSETQ. CDR3 sequence (DNA): TGCGCCAGCAGCGGTATCCCCGGGACTAGCGGGAGGGCCCACGAGCAGTACTTC. Translating gives CASSGIPGTSGRAHEQYF.